This TCR beta chain is drawn from a study of T cell responses to AZD1222 COVID-19 vaccine (dated by TCRdb to about 2021). Describing the broader study: TCR sequencing was performed for fewer than 250 trial participants, of whom some 200 were given two doses of AZD1222 and around 26 were given two doses of MenACWY control vaccine. Enrollment into the trials was organized by age into subgroups of 18-55, 56-69 and 70-plus years, and those subgroups contained roughly 150, 30 and 60 TCR-sequenced participants, respectively.

Regarding this clone: The clone's antigen remains unknown. Per-base quality was not reported, and no clone a single base away is much larger than it.

In light of the paper, this sample's time point label describes: about 28 days (+/-7) after the second vaccine dose. Because spike-specific TCR depth and breadth did not differ between the two schedules, AZD1222 recipients who got a second dose at roughly 4 weeks were pooled with those who got a second dose at roughly 12 weeks. Vaccinee samples came from UK trials COV001 and COV002, including a single-blind randomized controlled phase 2/3 trial of AZD1222 (ChAdOx1 nCoV-19) in healthy adults. For TCRbeta chain sequencing, PBMC samples were collected from trial participants at day 0 and at day 28 after the second dose. Reading from cysteine to phenylalanine, the CDR3 counts 13 amino acids. Left in the record is the CDR3 DNA by itself, 39 bases read in frame from the first base. Taken from the germline V gene, the CDR1 and CDR2 loops are SGHVS and FNYEAQ. For this chain, trimming is 4 bases at the V end and 12 bases at the J end, and the number of junction bases without a gene match is 8.

Broader findings and caveats from the paper: In the small 56-69-year group, the increase in depth fell short of significance, most likely because of low power. Vaccine-associated CD4 TCRs spanned the whole spike protein, with dominant responses in regions 160-218 and 743-854. Because no day 14 peak-response samples were available, the repertoires could be characterized only after the peak T cell response. Epitopes outside the regions mutated in the B.1.351 and B.1.1.7 variants were reportedly recognized by nearly half of the unique spike-specific TCRs. Conclusions about previously exposed vaccinees are limited because only six or seven AZD1222 recipients were SARS-CoV-2 seropositive at baseline. A significant rise in spike-specific TCR breadth and depth was observed after two AZD1222 doses relative to day 0 and relative to MenACWY recipients. Participants were mostly white British, with more females than males. The authors suggested clonal diversity may have been underestimated.

The CDR3 regions of human TCRbeta chains were analyzed by immunosequencing. The published analysis was carried out like this. Repertoire TCRs were matched against a reference library of SARS-CoV-2-specific TCRs generated with the MIRA antigen-specificity platform. Breadth was defined as the fraction of unique TCRs that were SARS-CoV-2-associated, and depth was defined as the fraction of total T cells that were SARS-CoV-2-associated. Each spike-specific TCR was assigned to its reactive spike region and to a CD4 or CD8 class using the MIRA data. Log10-transformed breadth and depth values were compared by one-way ANOVA with Sidak's multiple comparisons tests. The table was pulled from immuneACCESS by TCRdb, which kept in-frame rearrangements only. Such tables lose some clones; where checked, under half of the loss comes from unresolved V genes, and the rest has no known cause. V and J calls and clone size are as listed in that table; D and trimming were resolved from the DNA. For this sample there are 150,000 to 200,000 clones; about nine tenths appear just once. The ten largest account for roughly 1.3% of the sample.

The receptor was isolated from an adult who received the AZD1222 COVID-19 vaccine. The chain is encoded by TRBV7-6 joined to TRBJ1-1; the central 10 bases match TRBD1. The specimen was peripheral blood, collected 28 days after the second AZD1222 dose. This receptor has the CDR3 CASSSRDRGRTFF. The bases read TGTGCCAGCAGCTCCCGGGACAGGGGCCGTACTTTCTTT.